Listed here are 24 T cell receptor beta chains from one sample, sequenced in a study of blood T cell repertoires in COVID-19 (TCRdb year 2020). The library was built by means of the immunoSEQ multiplex PCR assay. What TCRdb holds here is the immuneACCESS table cut down to in-frame rearrangements. Part of the clones is not present; checked against another copy, under half of the missing clones reflect an unresolved V gene, and the others are unexplained. The sample contains 4,000 to 6,000 clones, about 91% of them found a single time. Less than 55% of the sample goes to the ten largest clones. The source material was peripheral blood. The receptors derive from a man between 70 and 80 years old with COVID-19, enrolled during active disease.

This clone rates as medium-sized. The chain links TRBV15 to TRBJ1-3; 9 bases map to TRBD1. V was pared by 11 bases and J by 2 bases, with 7 bases of the junction left unmatched. CDR1 and CDR2 from the germline V gene are LNHNV and YYDKDF (reference sequence). The CDR3 extends over 14 amino acids. The CDR3 nucleotides read TGTGCCGTCGGACAGGGGATAGCTGGAAACACCATATATTTT. This gives the protein CAVGQGIAGNTIYF.

V gene TRBV11-3 combines with J gene TRBJ1-1, with D perhaps TRBD1 (5 bases). The CDR3 runs to 12 residues. Germline CDR1 SGHNT, CDR2 YENEEA. The ends were cut back, 5 bases at V and 1 base at J, with 5 bases in the middle. In DNA, the CDR3 is TGTGCCAGCAGCAGGGGGAACACTGAAGCTTTCTTT. Amino acids: CASSRGNTEAFF.

J is TRBJ2-6 and V is TRBV5-1; a possible D gene is TRBD1 (5 bases). Trimming removed 2 bases from V and 0 bases from J, with 6 bases in between. The CDR3 runs to 15 residues. The germline gives CDR1 SGHRS, CDR2 YFSETQ. CDR3 in amino acids: CASSLDSSGANVLTF. The CDR3 nucleotides are TGCGCCAGCAGCTTAGACAGCTCTGGGGCCAACGTCCTGACTTTC.

The chain is built from TRBV7-8 and TRBJ2-3, with D tentatively TRBD2 (5 bases). Trimming took 1 base from V and 0 from J, leaving 17 bases between them. The CDR3 is made up of 18 amino acids. The germline gives CDR1 SGHVS, CDR2 FQNEAQ. CDR3 nucleotides: TGTGCCAGCAGCTTAGGAGGGCCTGGAGCGGACAGCACAGATACGCAGTATTTT. Translation: CASSLGGPGADSTDTQYF.

This clone was counted a single time. The V call is TRBV6-6, the J call TRBJ1-5, with D unclear. The V and J ends lost 0 bases and 4 bases respectively, with 13 bases between them. There are 16 residues in the CDR3. Per germline, CDR1 MNHNY and CDR2 SVGAGI (reference sequence). CDR3 region: CASSYSSPEGNQPQHF. The CDR3 nucleotides read TGTGCCAGCAGTTACTCGAGCCCGGAGGGAAATCAGCCCCAGCATTTT.

The chain carries TRBV7-9 and TRBJ1-5, with 10 bases matching TRBD1. The CDR3 sequence is 15 residues long. Per germline, CDR1 SEHNR and CDR2 FQNEAQ (reference sequence). With 5 bases clipped from V and 6 bases from J, the junction kept 7 bases outside the gene matches. The CDR3 protein is CASSPGQGVGQPQHF. The CDR3 DNA follows: TGTGCCAGCAGCCCCGGACAGGGGGTCGGTCAGCCCCAGCATTTT. Using reference TRBV7-9 and TRBJ1-5 for the parts outside the CDR3, the full variable domain is DTGVSQNPRHKITKRGQNVTFRCDPISEHNRLYWYRQTLGQGPEFLTYFQNEAQLEKSRLLSDRFSAERPKGSFSTLEIQRTEQGDSAMYLCASSPGQGVGQPQHFGDGTRLSIL.

The chain is built from TRBV23-1 and TRBJ2-7; unclear D gene. Being an ORF, TRBV23-1 has a function that is uncertain. The V gene lost 4 bases and the J gene lost 5 bases, with 9 bases spanning the gap. This CDR3 is 12 amino acids long. The CDR3, as DNA: TGCGCCAGCAGTCCCTGGCTCCACGAGCAGTACTTC. The encoded protein is CASSPWLHEQYF.

The rearrangement uses TRBV7-6 and TRBJ2-7, with 7 positions matching TRBD1. The CDR3 is 14 residues long. Germline CDR1 is SGHVS and CDR2 is FNYEAQ. The J segment lost 4 bases and the V segment lost 5 bases, leaving 8 bases of the junction unmatched. The CDR3 loop reads CASSPGDRDYEQYF. The DNA for the CDR3 is TGTGCCAGCAGCCCGGGCGACAGGGATTACGAGCAGTACTTC. The full variable domain, rest sourced from reference TRBV7-6 and TRBJ2-7, is GAGVSQSPRYKVTKRGQDVALRCDPISGHVSLYWYRQALGQGPEFLTYFNYEAQQDKSGLPNDRFSAERPEGSISTLTIQRTEQRDSAMYRCASSPGDRDYEQYFGPGTRLTVT.

The chain recombines TRBV28 with TRBJ2-5; 8 bases line up with TRBD1. Germline V gene sequence: CDR1 MDHEN, CDR2 SYDVKM. The CDR3 runs 15 residues. Losses at the gene ends were 6 bases for V and 1 base for J; bases not matched to a gene: 7. CDR3 in DNA: TGTGCCAGCAGACCCCGGGACAGGAGCCAAGAGACCCAGTACTTC. Its protein product is CASRPRDRSQETQYF. Full variable domain (missing parts from reference TRBV28 and TRBJ2-5): DVKVTQSSRYLVKRTGEKVFLECVQDMDHENMFWYRQDPGLGLRLIYFSYDVKMKEKGDIPEGYSVSREKKERFSLILESASTNQTSMYLCASRPRDRSQETQYFGPGTRLLVL.

This clone was recorded only once. The CDR3 nucleotides read TGTGCCAGTAGTATAGAAGCGGGAGGGGTTGAGCAGTTCTTC. Translation: CASSIEAGGVEQFF. This sequence joins TRBV19 and TRBJ2-1; the match to TRBD2 covers 10 bases. The length of the CDR3 is 14 residues. Germline V CDR1 and CDR2: LNHDA, SQIVND (reference sequence). V shed 0 bases and J 9 bases; nucleotides not matched to a gene: 2.

V usage is TRBV6-5 and J usage is TRBJ2-2; possible D gene TRBD1, 6 bases. The CDR3 is made up of 14 amino acids. With 0 bases removed from V and 5 bases from J, the gap between germline ends came to 7 bases. Germline V gene lookup returns CDR1 MNHEY and CDR2 SVGAGI. DNA for the CDR3: TGTGCCAGCAGTTACTCACAGGGAACCGGGGAGCTGTTTTTT. Protein: CASSYSQGTGELFF.

This clone has just a few counts. The chain joins TRBV11-2 to TRBJ1-2; D gene unclear. Germline V lookup: CDR1 SGHAT, CDR2 FQNNGV. The CDR3 has 17 residues. V lost 0 bases to trimming and J lost 3 bases, with 17 bases between them. The CDR3 loop is CASSLDLGEEVDYGYTF. The CDR3 DNA reads TGTGCCAGCAGCTTAGATCTTGGGGAGGAAGTCGACTATGGCTACACCTTC.

V is TRBV29-1 and J is TRBJ1-1; D possibly corresponds to TRBD1 (6 bases). Germline values: CDR1 SQVTM, CDR2 ANQGSEA. CDR3 length: 12 residues. The CDR3 spells CSARDTSPEAFF. The CDR3 nucleotides are TGCAGTGCTCGGGACACCTCTCCTGAAGCTTTCTTT.

The CDR3 spells CSVGHNYEQYF. The CDR3 DNA is TGCAGCGTTGGGCACAACTACGAGCAGTACTTC. The chain combines TRBV29-1 with TRBJ2-7; unclear D gene. V was trimmed by 4 bases and J by 3 bases, leaving 7 bases between them. The CDR3 is 11 amino acids. Germline CDR1 reads SQVTM; CDR2 reads ANQGSEA.

V and J are TRBV4-1 and TRBJ1-3, with TRBD1 as a possible D gene (5 bases). V gave up 4 bases and J gave up 4 bases, with 14 bases separating them. Germline V gives CDR1 MGHRA, CDR2 YSYEKL. This CDR3 has 15 amino acids. The CDR3 region has the DNA TGCGCCAGCAGCCCCCGACAGTCCGACGGAAACACCATATATTTT. Protein: CASSPRQSDGNTIYF.

The genes are TRBV4-2 and TRBJ2-5; 16 nucleotides align to TRBD2. The CDR3 is 20 residues long. J was trimmed by 5 bases and V by 4 bases; bases with no gene match: 16. CDR1 LGHNA and CDR2 YNFKEQ come from the germline V gene. CDR3 DNA sequence: TGTGCCAGCAGCCTCTTTTCGGGCGGGACTAGCGGGGGGGCGAGGGAGACCCAGTACTTC. Amino acids: CASSLFSGGTSGGARETQYF.

This clone qualifies as hyperexpanded (1% or more). The rearrangement uses TRBV5-1 and TRBJ1-5, with no clear D. Germline CDR1 is SGHRS and CDR2 is YFSETQ. The V end lost 4 bases, the J end lost 0 bases, and 20 bases lay between the germline ends. CDR3 length equals 18 residues. The CDR3 DNA sequence: TGCGCCAGCAGCGGGCCAGGCCTACACTTCCATAGCAATCAGCCCCAGCATTTT. Translation: CASSGPGLHFHSNQPQHF.

This clone has just one count. The J gene is TRBJ2-2, the V gene TRBV2, with TRBD1 matching over 8 bases. CDR1 and CDR2 (germline): SNHLY, FYNNEI. This CDR3 has 14 residues. The ends lost 6 bases at V and 0 bases at J; junction bases unmatched: 0. The CDR3 loop reads CASRTGANTGELFF. In DNA, the CDR3 is TGTGCCAGCAGGACAGGGGCGAACACCGGGGAGCTGTTTTTT.

This clone was recorded a few times. The chain carries TRBV6-5 and TRBJ1-6, with D maybe TRBD1 (6 bases). The CDR3 runs 15 residues. Germline CDR1 MNHEY, CDR2 SVGAGI. V lost 0 bases to trimming and J lost 10 bases, with 13 bases between them. The CDR3 here is CASSYSNRVGSPLHF. Here the CDR3 DNA reads TGTGCCAGCAGTTACTCGAACAGGGTGGGGTCACCCCTCCACTTT.

The chain employs TRBV3-1 (or the pseudogene TRBV3-2) and TRBJ2-2; no clear D gene. From germline, CDR1 is LGHDT and CDR2 YNNKEL (reference sequence). This CDR3 is built from 14 residues. The ends were cut back, 4 bases at V and 3 bases at J, with 9 bases in the middle. The CDR3: CASSRSPHTGELFF. The CDR3 nucleotides are TGTGCCAGCAGCCGGAGTCCTCACACCGGGGAGCTGTTTTTT.

The chain recombines TRBV4-1 with TRBJ2-7, with TRBD2 identical over 9 bases. CDR1 MGHRA and CDR2 YSYEKL come from the germline V gene. This CDR3 comprises 12 residues. V gave up 4 bases and J gave up 5 bases; unmatched junction bases: 0. The chain's CDR3 is CASSPSGNEQYF. CDR3 bases: TGCGCCAGCAGCCCTAGCGGGAACGAGCAGTACTTC.

The sample holds a few counts of this clone. The J gene is TRBJ2-1, the V gene TRBV12-3 or TRBV12-4, with D possibly matching TRBD2 (6 bases). The V end lost 5 bases, the J end lost 8 bases, and 10 bases lay between the germline ends. The CDR3 length is 12 residues. CDR3 sequence (DNA): TGTGCCAGCAGTGCCGGGACTCATGAGCAGTTCTTC. Translation gives CASSAGTHEQFF.

V is TRBV10-2 and J is TRBJ1-5; D possibly corresponds to TRBD1 (6 bases). This CDR3 spans 13 amino acids. CDR1 is WSHSY and CDR2 is SAAADI in the germline V gene. V lost 6 bases to trimming and J lost 1 base, with 7 bases between them. The CDR3 nucleotides read TGCGCCAGCAGCGGACAGAGCAATCAGCCCCAGCATTTT. It specifies CASSGQSNQPQHF.

The rearrangement uses TRBV4-1 and TRBJ2-7; maybe TRBD2 (7 bases). Germline V gene lookup returns CDR1 MGHRA and CDR2 YSYEKL. This CDR3 has 12 residues. V lost 4 bases, J lost 6 bases, and 10 bases lay in between. Here the CDR3 DNA reads TGCGCCAGCAGCCTAGGGGGGGGCGAGCAGTACTTC. Translating gives CASSLGGGEQYF.